This T cell receptor beta chain was obtained from a study of cytomegalovirus exposure and HLA in healthy donors. Study-wide findings and caveats: The study flagged around 160 TCR beta chains as cytomegalovirus-associated. TCR sequences were mostly rare, though some public TCRs occurred in many donors.

V was cut by 1 base and J by 5 bases, with 11 bases left in between. Germline CDR1 LGHNA, CDR2 YNFKEQ. The CDR3 consists of 14 residues. To note about this clone: The antigen remains unidentified.

Method: immunoSEQ multiplex PCR; TCRdb's copy keeps in-frame clones and lacks some. The top ten clones hold around 3% of a sample with a few hundred thousand clones, 80% to 90% of them seen once. These donors were members of the approximately 120-subject validation cohort, a group separate from the approximately 670-subject first cohort. The receptor was derived from a woman between 18 and 30 years old in good health and CMV-seronegative. This chain joins TRBV4-2 and TRBJ2-5, with a possible D match to TRBD2 (6 bases). The sample taken for sequencing was PBMCs. CDR3 sequence (DNA): TGTGCCAGCAGCCAAGTTGGGGGGTTGGAGACCCAGTACTTC. Translating it yields CASSQVGGLETQYF.